This TCR beta chain was recorded in a study of T cell responses to AZD1222 COVID-19 vaccine. A word on this clone: No antigen is known for it.

The CDR3 is 13 residues long. Looked up from germline, CDR1 is LNHDA and CDR2 is SQIVND (reference sequence). Trimming took 5 bases from V and 8 from J, leaving 10 bases between them. General study results and limits: Without day 14 samples, only post-peak T cell repertoires were studied. Of the AZD1222 recipients, only 5 to 7 were seropositive at baseline. Once two AZD1222 doses were given, Spike-specific TCR breadth and depth went up.

Sequencing was performed with immunoSEQ multiplex PCR; in TCRdb, only in-frame clones are kept and a portion is missing. The data hold roughly 200,000 clones, with about 92% observed a single time. This sample comprised peripheral blood, obtained on day 0 of MenACWY control vaccination. This TCR was sampled from an adult in good health. The rearrangement uses TRBV19 and TRBJ1-6; D is uncertain. CDR3 nucleotide sequence: TGTGCCAGTAGTGGGCCTGGGGATTCACCCCTCCACTTT. Amino acids: CASSGPGDSPLHF.